The 22 T cell receptor beta chains below were found in one sample sequenced in a study of T cell responses to AZD1222 COVID-19 vaccine. Some clones are missing from TCRdb's copy, which holds only in-frame ones; the method was immunoSEQ multiplex PCR. The top ten hold approximately 7.9% of the sample, which has under 100,000 clones, approximately 86% seen once. Material: peripheral blood, obtained on day 0 of AZD1222 vaccination. The receptors were gathered from an adult in good health.

The CDR3: CASSERGLRASTDTQYF. In nucleotides, the CDR3 is TGTGCCAGCAGCGAGAGGGGTCTAAGAGCTAGCACAGATACGCAGTATTTT. The gene calls are TRBV11-2 and TRBJ2-3; D possibly uses TRBD1 or TRBD2 (5 bases each). The V and J ends lost 5 bases and 0 bases respectively, with 18 bases between them. The CDR3 is made up of 17 amino acids. In germline, CDR1 is SGHAT, CDR2 FQNNGV.

The rearrangement uses TRBV18 and TRBJ1-1; D may be TRBD1 (5 bases). The V gene lost 2 bases and the J gene lost 1 base, with 11 bases spanning the gap. The V gene's germline CDR1 is KGHSH and CDR2 LQKENI. This CDR3 is 15 amino acids long. CDR3 in amino acids: CASSPGGRGNTEAFF. The CDR3, as DNA: TGTGCCAGCTCACCAGGGGGGAGAGGGAACACTGAAGCTTTCTTT.

V is TRBV4-2 and J is TRBJ2-1; 13 bases align to TRBD2. This CDR3 has 19 amino acids. The V gene end was trimmed by 3 bases and the J gene end by 0 bases; junction bases not matched to a gene: 8. Germline assignment: CDR1 LGHNA and CDR2 YNFKEQ. The CDR3 loop reads CASSQRTSGSQGSYNEQFF. CDR3 DNA: TGTGCCAGCAGCCAGAGGACTAGCGGGAGTCAAGGCTCCTACAATGAGCAGTTCTTC.

This clone was counted once. This sequence joins TRBV7-8 and TRBJ1-5; D not certain. CDR1 and CDR2 (germline): SGHVS, FQNEAQ. The CDR3 is 15 residues long. Trimming shortened V by 2 bases and J by 7 bases, and 15 bases separated the two germline ends. CDR3 region: CASSLIFGTRQPQHF. The CDR3 DNA follows: TGTGCCAGCAGCTTAATCTTCGGAACCCGACAGCCCCAGCATTTT.

The chain couples TRBV29-1 to TRBJ1-1; a possible D gene is TRBD1 (6 bases). Trimming shortened V by 0 bases and J by 4 bases, and 9 bases separated the two germline ends. Germline lookup yields CDR1 SQVTM and CDR2 ANQGSEA. CDR3 length: 13 amino acids. The CDR3: CSVEEGRGTEAFF. CDR3 nucleotide sequence: TGCAGCGTTGAAGAGGGCAGGGGCACTGAAGCTTTCTTT.

This clone was detected once. The chain joins TRBV5-1 to TRBJ2-3; TRBD1 matches 8 bases. Germline trimming cut 7 bases from V and 3 bases from J; bases unmatched to any gene: 19. Germline assignment: CDR1 SGHRS and CDR2 YFSETQ. The CDR3 runs to 18 residues. In DNA form, the CDR3 reads TGCGCCAGCCGAGAGGTATACGGGAACAGGGGGAAGACAGATACGCAGTATTTT. Encoded protein: CASREVYGNRGKTDTQYF.

This sequence joins TRBV9 and TRBJ1-1; D remains unclear. Trimming cost V 4 bases and J 7 bases, with 20 bases left between them. Per the germline V gene, CDR1 is SGDLS and CDR2 is YYNGEE. This CDR3 has 15 amino acids. For the CDR3, the DNA is TGTGCCAGCAGCCCATTGACTGGCGGGTTTGGTGAAGCTTTCTTT. The encoded protein is CASSPLTGGFGEAFF.

CDR3 amino acids: CSATRTGENTEAFF. The CDR3 nucleotides are TGCAGCGCCACACGGACAGGGGAGAACACTGAAGCTTTCTTT. The V and J genes are TRBV29-1 and TRBJ1-1; 9 bases agree with TRBD1. The V segment lost 7 bases and the J segment 1 base; nucleotides outside the gene matches: 7. This CDR3 has 14 residues. Germline values: CDR1 SQVTM, CDR2 ANQGSEA.

The sample holds one count of this clone. The CDR3 DNA is TGTGCCAGCAGTTACAGGAGGGGCGCGGCCGGGGAGCTGTTTTTT. Protein: CASSYRRGAAGELFF. The V and J genes are TRBV6-2 or TRBV6-3 and TRBJ2-2; tentative D call: TRBD2 (6 bases). Trimming pared 2 bases from V and 6 bases from J, leaving 13 bases between. Germline assignment: CDR1 MNHEY and CDR2 SVGEGT. The CDR3 is 15 amino acids.

Only one count was recorded for this clone. This chain joins TRBV9 and TRBJ1-6; D not certain. Per the germline V gene, CDR1 is SGDLS and CDR2 is YYNGEE. The CDR3 loop spans 14 amino acids. V dropped 0 bases and J dropped 7 bases, with 8 bases sitting between them. For the CDR3, the DNA is TGTGCCAGCAGCGTAGAACAGCTGAATTCACCCCTCCACTTT. Translation gives CASSVEQLNSPLHF.

This chain joins TRBV27 and TRBJ2-1; D might be TRBD2 (5 bases). Trimming removed 6 bases from V and 1 base from J, with 13 bases in between. The germline V gene has CDR1 MNHEY and CDR2 SMNVEV (reference sequence). CDR3 size: 15 residues. CDR3 amino acids: CASRLSGSSYNEQFF. DNA of the CDR3: TGTGCCAGCAGGTTAAGCGGATCGTCCTACAATGAGCAGTTCTTC.

This clone came up a few times. The chain couples TRBV28 to TRBJ1-2; 7 nucleotides agree with TRBD1. This CDR3 region has 13 residues. In germline, CDR1 is MDHEN, CDR2 SYDVKM. The junction had 6 bases not matched to a gene; V was cut back by 3 bases and J by 8 bases. DNA of the CDR3: TGTGCCAGCAGTTTGCAGGGGGGGAACGGCTACACCTTC. It is translated as CASSLQGGNGYTF.

V and J are TRBV5-8 and TRBJ2-1; 10 nucleotides match TRBD2. Per the germline V gene, CDR1 is SGHTS and CDR2 is YDEGEE. The CDR3 extends over 19 amino acids. V trimming: 0 bases; J trimming: 10 bases; junction bases outside the gene matches: 19. Written as DNA, the CDR3 is TGTGCCAGCAGCTTGGCTACAGCGGGAGGGCCCCGTTCATTCGGCGAGCAGTTCTTC. Its translation is CASSLATAGGPRSFGEQFF.

The rearrangement uses TRBV6-5 and TRBJ1-5, with TRBD1 identical over 8 bases. Germline V gene lookup returns CDR1 MNHEY and CDR2 SVGAGI. The CDR3 length is 14 residues. The J segment lost 5 bases and the V segment lost 7 bases, leaving 7 bases of the junction unmatched. The chain's CDR3 is CASKPGQVHQPQHF. DNA of the CDR3: TGTGCCAGCAAACCGGGACAGGTTCATCAGCCCCAGCATTTT.

J is TRBJ2-7 and V is TRBV6-1; D not certain. CDR1 and CDR2 from the germline V gene are MNHNS and SASEGT. The length of the CDR3 is 12 residues. V lost 1 base and J 2 bases, leaving 3 bases between the germline ends. Here the CDR3 DNA reads TGTGCCAGCAGTGAAGACACCTACGAGCAGTACTTC. It is translated as CASSEDTYEQYF.

This rearrangement joins TRBV7-9 to TRBJ1-2, with a possible D match to TRBD1 (5 bases). CDR1 is SEHNR and CDR2 is FQNEAQ in the germline V gene (reference sequence). Trimming removed 2 bases at V and 7 bases at J, with 8 bases between. This CDR3 is built from 12 residues. The CDR3 DNA follows: TGTGCCAGCAGCTTATCTGGGGGTGGCTACACCTTC. Its protein product is CASSLSGGGYTF.

V and J are TRBV19 and TRBJ1-5; 9 bases are a match to TRBD1. The V and J ends lost 5 bases and 1 base, in that order; junction bases with no gene match: 6. The CDR3 loop spans 16 amino acids. Per the germline V gene, CDR1 is LNHDA and CDR2 is SQIVND (reference sequence). The CDR3, as DNA: TGTGCCAGTAGTTCGTACAGGGGGCTGAGCAATCAGCCCCAGCATTTT. Amino acids: CASSSYRGLSNQPQHF.

The chain employs TRBV7-8 and TRBJ1-2; possibly TRBD1 for D (5 bases). V gave up 5 bases and J gave up 7 bases, with 20 bases separating them. This CDR3 contains 15 residues. Germline values: CDR1 SGHVS, CDR2 FQNEAQ. CDR3 residues: CASSPTDWGLSGYTF. CDR3 nucleotide sequence: TGTGCCAGCAGCCCCACTGACTGGGGGTTAAGTGGCTACACCTTC.

As DNA, the CDR3 is TGTGCCAGCAGATTAGGTGCGGGAAGCGCCTACAATGAGCAGTTCTTC. Its protein is CASRLGAGSAYNEQFF. This chain links TRBV7-3 with TRBJ2-1; possibly TRBD2 for D (6 bases). V lost 6 bases, J lost 2 bases, and 17 bases lay in between. The CDR3 covers 16 residues. Germline V gene lookup returns CDR1 SGHTA and CDR2 FQGTGA.

The rearrangement joins TRBV5-1 to TRBJ1-2; TRBD1 is a possible D gene (5 bases). Germline-derived CDR1 and CDR2 are SGHRS and YFSETQ. The CDR3 is 14 amino acids. Trimming stripped 5 bases from V and 1 base from J, with 12 bases between. The CDR3 here is CASRSGLGNYGYTF. CDR3 sequence (DNA): TGCGCCAGCAGATCAGGGTTGGGTAACTATGGCTACACCTTC.

The genes are TRBV19 and TRBJ2-7; 7 nucleotides line up with TRBD2. The CDR3 is 14 residues long. V was pared by 3 bases and J by 7 bases, with 9 bases of the junction left unmatched. From germline, CDR1 is LNHDA and CDR2 SQIVND (reference sequence). The CDR3 here is CASSIREAPGEQYF. The CDR3 DNA sequence: TGTGCCAGTAGTATTCGGGAGGCACCCGGGGAGCAGTACTTC.

The gene calls are TRBV11-3 and TRBJ1-1; 8 bases fit TRBD1. Germline CDR1 reads SGHNT; CDR2 reads YENEEA. V shed 6 bases, J shed 5 bases, and the junction held 11 bases outside the gene matches. CDR3 size: 15 residues. The CDR3 DNA is TGTGCCAGCAGAATAATACAGGGGGGAGGGACTGAAGCTTTCTTT. Protein: CASRIIQGGGTEAFF.